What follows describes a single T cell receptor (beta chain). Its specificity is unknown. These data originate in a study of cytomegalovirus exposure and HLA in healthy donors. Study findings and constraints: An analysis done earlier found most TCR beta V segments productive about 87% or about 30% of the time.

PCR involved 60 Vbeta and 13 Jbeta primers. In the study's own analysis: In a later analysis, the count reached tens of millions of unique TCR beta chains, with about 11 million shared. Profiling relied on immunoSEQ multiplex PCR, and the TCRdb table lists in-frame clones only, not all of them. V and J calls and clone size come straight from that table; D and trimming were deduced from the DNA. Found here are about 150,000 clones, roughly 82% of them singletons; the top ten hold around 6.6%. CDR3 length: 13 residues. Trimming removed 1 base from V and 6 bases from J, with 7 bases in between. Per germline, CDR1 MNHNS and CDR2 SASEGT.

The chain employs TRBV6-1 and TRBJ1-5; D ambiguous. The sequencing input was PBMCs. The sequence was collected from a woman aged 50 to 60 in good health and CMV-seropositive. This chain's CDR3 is CASSEGSGQPQHF. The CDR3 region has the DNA TGTGCCAGCAGTGAAGGGTCCGGTCAGCCCCAGCATTTT.